This paragraph covers one T cell receptor beta chain sequence. The germline CDR1 and CDR2 sequences are SGHVS and FQNEAQ. The CDR3 consists of 18 residues. The V segment lost 6 bases and the J segment 0 bases; nucleotides outside the gene matches: 14. This entry is derived from a study of blood T cell repertoires in COVID-19. Original processing methods: Amplification of reference gene primers provided the estimated nucleated cell counts. The protocol was immunoSEQ multiplex PCR, while the TCRdb copy is restricted to in-frame clones and leaves out a portion. D and trimming come from the DNA, and the V and J calls and clone size come from that table. The profile shows roughly 150,000 clones, approximately 91% of them singletons.

The chain has TRBV7-8 and TRBJ2-3; 8 nucleotides align to TRBD2. The receptor comes from a young man with COVID-19, enrolled during active disease. The sample was peripheral blood. The CDR3 is CASSPGLAISQSTDTQYF. The CDR3, as DNA: TGTGCCAGCAGTCCAGGACTAGCTATATCCCAAAGCACAGATACGCAGTATTTT.